This paragraph reports one TCR beta chain. The sample holds many counts of this clone. Its antigen is still unknown. No base quality values were provided; no much bigger clone lies one nucleotide off. Libraries were prepared through PCR. TCRdb lists the instrument as Illumina HiSeq 4000. High-throughput sequencing was used to profile the TCR beta-chain CDR3 region of each patient. In the paper's pipeline: CDR3 differences across clinicopathological groups were used to build a classifier for discriminating distant-metastatic papillary thyroid cancer patients. The Shannon index was used to measure repertoire diversity, and the Morisita-Horn index was used to measure how similar tumor and blood repertoires were. Clones were called with MiXCR by TCRdb after fastp trimmed the public reads at Q25, and only in-frame beta chains were retained. TCRdb's processing, not the authors' own work, is the source of the V and J calls. The sample table contains about 38,000 clones; only one count was recorded for about 29% of them. The top ten clones comprise roughly a tenth of the sample.

For this chain, trimming is 3 bases at the V end and 3 bases at the J end, and the number of junction bases without a gene match is 8. CDR1 is given as SGHVS and CDR2 as FNYEAQ, both from the germline V gene. Counted from cysteine to phenylalanine, this CDR3 has 15 amino acids. The retained sequence is limited to the CDR3, 45 bases, with the frame set at the first base. No patient had received any treatment before thyroid surgery. Using T-cell receptor beta sequencing, the study looked back at clinical samples from patients collected from the early 2010s to the late 2010s. This record comes from a study of metastatic and nonmetastatic thyroid tumors (dated by TCRdb to the early 2020s). Study-wide context: For patients with malignant and with benign thyroid disease, the researchers compared repertoires between peripheral blood samples and tumor or nodule tissue samples.

What the authors observed across the whole study: TCR beta diversity was reported as significantly higher in malignant tumors than in benign nodules, in both blood and tumor samples.

The chain was built from TRBV7-6 and TRBJ2-7, with 7 bases aligning to TRBD1. The sequence derives from a male donor with papillary thyroid cancer or a benign thyroid nodule (not recorded which). Some clones in this sample may be carry-over from other donors' samples. Sequencing was carried out using blood. This receptor carries the CDR3 CASSLYRGSGYEQYF. DNA sequence: TGTGCCAGCAGCTTGTACAGGGGATCGGGCTACGAGCAGTACTTC.